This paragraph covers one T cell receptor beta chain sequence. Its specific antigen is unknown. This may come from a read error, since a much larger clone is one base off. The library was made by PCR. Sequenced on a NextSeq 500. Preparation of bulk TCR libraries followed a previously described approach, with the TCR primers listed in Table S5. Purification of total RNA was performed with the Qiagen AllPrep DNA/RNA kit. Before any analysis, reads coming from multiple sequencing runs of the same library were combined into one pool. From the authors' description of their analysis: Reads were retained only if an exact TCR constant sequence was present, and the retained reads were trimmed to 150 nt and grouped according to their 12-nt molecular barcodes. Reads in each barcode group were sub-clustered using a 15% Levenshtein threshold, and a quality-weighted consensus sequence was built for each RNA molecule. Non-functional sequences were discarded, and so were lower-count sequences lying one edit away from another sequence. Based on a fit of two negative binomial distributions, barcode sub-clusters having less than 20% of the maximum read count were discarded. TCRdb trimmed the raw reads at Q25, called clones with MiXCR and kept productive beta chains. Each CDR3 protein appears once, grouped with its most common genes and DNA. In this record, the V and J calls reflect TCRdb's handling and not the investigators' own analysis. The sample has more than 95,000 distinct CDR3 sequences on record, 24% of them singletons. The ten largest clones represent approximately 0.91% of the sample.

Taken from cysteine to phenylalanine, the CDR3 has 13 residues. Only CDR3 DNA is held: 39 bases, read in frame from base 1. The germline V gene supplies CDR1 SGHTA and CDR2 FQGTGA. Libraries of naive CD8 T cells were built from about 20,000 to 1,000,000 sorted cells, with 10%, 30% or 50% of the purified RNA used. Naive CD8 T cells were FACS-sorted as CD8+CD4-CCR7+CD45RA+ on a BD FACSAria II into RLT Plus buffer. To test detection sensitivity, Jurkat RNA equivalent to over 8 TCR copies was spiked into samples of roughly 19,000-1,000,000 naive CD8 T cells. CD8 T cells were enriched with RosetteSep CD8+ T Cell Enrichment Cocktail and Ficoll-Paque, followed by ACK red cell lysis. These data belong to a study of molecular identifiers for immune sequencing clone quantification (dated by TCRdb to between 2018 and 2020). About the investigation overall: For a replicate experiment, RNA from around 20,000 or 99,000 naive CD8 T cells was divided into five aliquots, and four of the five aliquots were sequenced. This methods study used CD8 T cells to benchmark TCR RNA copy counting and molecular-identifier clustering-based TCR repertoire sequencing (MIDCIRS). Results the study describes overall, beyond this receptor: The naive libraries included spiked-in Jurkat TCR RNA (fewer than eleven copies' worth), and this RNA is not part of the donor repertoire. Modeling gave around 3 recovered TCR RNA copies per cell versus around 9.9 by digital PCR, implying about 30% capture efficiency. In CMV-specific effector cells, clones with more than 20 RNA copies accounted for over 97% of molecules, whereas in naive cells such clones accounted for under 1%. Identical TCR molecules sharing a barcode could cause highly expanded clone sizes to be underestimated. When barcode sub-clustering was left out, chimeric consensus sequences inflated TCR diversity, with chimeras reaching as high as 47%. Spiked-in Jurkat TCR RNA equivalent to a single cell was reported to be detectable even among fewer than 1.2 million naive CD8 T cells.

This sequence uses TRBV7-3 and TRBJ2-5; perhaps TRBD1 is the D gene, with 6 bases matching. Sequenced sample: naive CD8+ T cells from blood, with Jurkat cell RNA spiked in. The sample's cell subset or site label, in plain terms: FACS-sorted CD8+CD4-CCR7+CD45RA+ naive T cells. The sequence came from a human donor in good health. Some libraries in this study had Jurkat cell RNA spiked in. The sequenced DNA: TGTGCCAGCGGTCGGGACAACCAAGACACCCAGTACTTT. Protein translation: CASGRDNQDTQYF.